This TCR beta chain was identified during a study of blood T cell repertoires in COVID-19. This clone showed up many times. In the study's own analysis: Amplification of reference gene primers provided the estimated nucleated cell counts. Generated by immunoSEQ multiplex PCR, the TCRdb table keeps only in-frame clones and is missing some. The V and J calls and the clone size are those of that table, but D and trimming were determined from the DNA. This sample has roughly 54,000 clones; around 84% occur once, and the top ten carry over 25%. Germline V CDR1 and CDR2: MGHRA, YSYEKL. With 0 bases clipped from V and 1 base from J, the junction kept 4 bases outside the gene matches. The CDR3 is made up of 17 amino acids.

V is TRBV4-1 and J is TRBJ2-2; 8 nucleotides agree with TRBD1. The sequence was obtained from a human donor in a cohort sampled during active COVID-19. Specimen: peripheral blood. The CDR3, as DNA: TGCGCCAGCAGCCAAGATTACGGGACAGGGAACACCGGGGAGCTGTTTTTT. As protein: CASSQDYGTGNTGELFF.